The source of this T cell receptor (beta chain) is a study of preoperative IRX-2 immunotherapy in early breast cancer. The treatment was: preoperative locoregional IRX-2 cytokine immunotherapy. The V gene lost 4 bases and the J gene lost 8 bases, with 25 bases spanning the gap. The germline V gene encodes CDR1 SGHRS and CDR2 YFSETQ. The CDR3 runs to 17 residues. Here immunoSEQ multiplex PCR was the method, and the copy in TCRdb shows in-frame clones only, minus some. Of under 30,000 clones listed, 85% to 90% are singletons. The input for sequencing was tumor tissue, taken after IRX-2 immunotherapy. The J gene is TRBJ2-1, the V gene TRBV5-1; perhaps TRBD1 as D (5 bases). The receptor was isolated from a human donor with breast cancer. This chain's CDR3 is CASSTAGVSARGDEQFF. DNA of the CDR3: TGCGCCAGCAGCACCGCTGGTGTTTCGGCAAGGGGCGATGAGCAGTTCTTC.